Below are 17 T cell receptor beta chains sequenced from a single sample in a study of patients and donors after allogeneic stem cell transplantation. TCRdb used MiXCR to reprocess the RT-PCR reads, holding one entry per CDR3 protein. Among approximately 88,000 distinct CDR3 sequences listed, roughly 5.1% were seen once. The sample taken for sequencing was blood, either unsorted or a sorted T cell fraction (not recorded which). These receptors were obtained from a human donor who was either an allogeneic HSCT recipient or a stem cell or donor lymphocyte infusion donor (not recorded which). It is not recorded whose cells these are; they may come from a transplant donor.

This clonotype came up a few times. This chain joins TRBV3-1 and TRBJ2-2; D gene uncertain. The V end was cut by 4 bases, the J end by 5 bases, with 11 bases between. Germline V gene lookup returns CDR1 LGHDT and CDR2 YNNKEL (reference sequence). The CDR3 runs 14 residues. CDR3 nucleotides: TGTGCCAGCAGCCCGAGACTTGGGACCGGGGAGCTGTTTTTT. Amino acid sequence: CASSPRLGTGELFF.

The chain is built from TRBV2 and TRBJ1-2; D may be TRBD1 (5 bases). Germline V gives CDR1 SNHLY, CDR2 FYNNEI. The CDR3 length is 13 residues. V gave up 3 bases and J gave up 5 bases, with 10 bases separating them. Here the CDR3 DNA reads TGTGCCAGCAGTGAGGAGGGACCGTATGGCTACACCTTC. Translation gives CASSEEGPYGYTF.

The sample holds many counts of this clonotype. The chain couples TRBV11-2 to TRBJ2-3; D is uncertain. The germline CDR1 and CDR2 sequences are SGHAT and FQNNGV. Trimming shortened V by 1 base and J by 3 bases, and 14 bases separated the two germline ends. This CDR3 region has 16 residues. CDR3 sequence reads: CASSLGAHPRTDTQYF. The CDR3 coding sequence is TGTGCCAGCAGCTTAGGGGCCCATCCTAGGACAGATACGCAGTATTTT.

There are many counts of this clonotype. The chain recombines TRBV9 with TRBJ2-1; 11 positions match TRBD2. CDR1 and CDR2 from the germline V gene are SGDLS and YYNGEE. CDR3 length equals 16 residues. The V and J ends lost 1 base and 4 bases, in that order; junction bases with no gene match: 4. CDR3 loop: CASSVTSGREYNEQFF. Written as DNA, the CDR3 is TGTGCCAGCAGCGTAACTAGCGGGAGAGAATACAATGAGCAGTTCTTC.

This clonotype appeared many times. CDR3 in DNA: TGTGCCAGCAGCTTATCGGGAGAGGGCACTGAAGCTTTCTTT. Protein: CASSLSGEGTEAFF. The chain has TRBV7-8 and TRBJ1-1; D not certain. Trimming shortened V by 2 bases and J by 4 bases, and 11 bases separated the two germline ends. CDR3 length equals 14 residues. Germline V lookup: CDR1 SGHVS, CDR2 FQNEAQ.

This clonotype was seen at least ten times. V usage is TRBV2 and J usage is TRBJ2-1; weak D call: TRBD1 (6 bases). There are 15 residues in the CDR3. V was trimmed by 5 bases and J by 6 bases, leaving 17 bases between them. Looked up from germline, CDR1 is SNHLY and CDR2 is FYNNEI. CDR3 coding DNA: TGTGCCAGCAGTCGCACTCAGGGGAAGGTCAATGAGCAGTTCTTC. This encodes CASSRTQGKVNEQFF.

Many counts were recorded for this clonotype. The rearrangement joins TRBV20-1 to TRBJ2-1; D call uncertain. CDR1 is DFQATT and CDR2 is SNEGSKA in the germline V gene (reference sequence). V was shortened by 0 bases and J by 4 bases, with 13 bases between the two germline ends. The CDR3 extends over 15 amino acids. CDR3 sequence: CSARDQLVFYNEQFF. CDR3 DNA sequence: TGCAGTGCTAGAGACCAGCTAGTTTTTTACAATGAGCAGTTCTTC.

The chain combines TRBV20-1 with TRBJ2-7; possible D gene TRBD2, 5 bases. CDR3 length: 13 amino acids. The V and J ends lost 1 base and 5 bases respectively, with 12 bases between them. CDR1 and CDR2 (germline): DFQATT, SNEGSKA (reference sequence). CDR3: CSARGVSVHEQYF. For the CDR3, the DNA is TGCAGTGCTAGAGGGGTTAGCGTCCACGAGCAGTACTTC.

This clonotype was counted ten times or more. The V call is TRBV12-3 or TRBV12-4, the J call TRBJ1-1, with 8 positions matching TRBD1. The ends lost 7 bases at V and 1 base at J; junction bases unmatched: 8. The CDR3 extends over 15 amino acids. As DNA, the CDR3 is TGTGCCAGCACCCCCGCGGGGACAGGGAACACTGAAGCTTTCTTT. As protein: CASTPAGTGNTEAFF.

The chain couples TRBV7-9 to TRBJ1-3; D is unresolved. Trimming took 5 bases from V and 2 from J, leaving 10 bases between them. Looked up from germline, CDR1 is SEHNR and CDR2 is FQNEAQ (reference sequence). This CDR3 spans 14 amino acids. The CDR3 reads CASSQDPAGNTIYF. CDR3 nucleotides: TGTGCCAGCAGCCAAGATCCAGCTGGAAACACCATATATTTT.

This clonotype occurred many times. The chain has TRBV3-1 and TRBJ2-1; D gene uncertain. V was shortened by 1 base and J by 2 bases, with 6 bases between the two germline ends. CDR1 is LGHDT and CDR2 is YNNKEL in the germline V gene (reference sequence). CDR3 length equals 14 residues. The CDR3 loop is CASSQATPYNEQFF. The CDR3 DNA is TGTGCCAGCAGCCAAGCTACCCCCTACAATGAGCAGTTCTTC.

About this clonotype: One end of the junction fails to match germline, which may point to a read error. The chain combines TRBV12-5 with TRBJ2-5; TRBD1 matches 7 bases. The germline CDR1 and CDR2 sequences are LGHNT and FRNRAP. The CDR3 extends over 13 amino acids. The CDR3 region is CASGLPAGTARVF. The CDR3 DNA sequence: TGTGCTAGTGGTTTGCCCGCTGGGACAGCGAGGGTCTTC.

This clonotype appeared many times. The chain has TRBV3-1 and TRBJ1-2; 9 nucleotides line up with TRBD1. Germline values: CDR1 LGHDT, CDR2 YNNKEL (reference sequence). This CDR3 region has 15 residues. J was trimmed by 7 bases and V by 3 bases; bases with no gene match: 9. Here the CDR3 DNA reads TGTGCCAGCAGCCATGGATACAGGGGGCCTCGTGGCTACACCTTC. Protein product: CASSHGYRGPRGYTF.

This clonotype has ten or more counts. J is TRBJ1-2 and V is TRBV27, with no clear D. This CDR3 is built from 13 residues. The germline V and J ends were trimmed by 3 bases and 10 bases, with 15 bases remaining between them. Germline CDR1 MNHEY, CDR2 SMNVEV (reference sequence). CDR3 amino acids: CASSLRQDLDYTF. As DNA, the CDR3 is TGTGCCAGCAGTTTGCGGCAGGATCTCGACTACACCTTC.

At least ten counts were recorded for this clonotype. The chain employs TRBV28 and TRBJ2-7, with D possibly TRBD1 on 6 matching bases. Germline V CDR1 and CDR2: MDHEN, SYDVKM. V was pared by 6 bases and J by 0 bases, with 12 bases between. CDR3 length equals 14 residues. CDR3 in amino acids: CASSPRQASYEQYF. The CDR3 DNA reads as TGTGCCAGCAGCCCCAGACAGGCCTCCTACGAGCAGTACTTC.

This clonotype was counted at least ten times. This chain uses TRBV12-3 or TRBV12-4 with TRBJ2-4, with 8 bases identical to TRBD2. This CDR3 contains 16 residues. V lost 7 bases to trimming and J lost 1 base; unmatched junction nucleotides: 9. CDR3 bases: TGTGCCAGCACCTTACTCGGGGGGGCCGCCAAAAACATTCAGTACTTC. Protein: CASTLLGGAAKNIQYF.

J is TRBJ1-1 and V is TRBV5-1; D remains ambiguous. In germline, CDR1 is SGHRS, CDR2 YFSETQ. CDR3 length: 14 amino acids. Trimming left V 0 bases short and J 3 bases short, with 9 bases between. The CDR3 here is CASSLDGRYTEAFF. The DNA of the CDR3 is TGCGCCAGCAGCTTGGATGGGAGGTACACTGAAGCTTTCTTT.